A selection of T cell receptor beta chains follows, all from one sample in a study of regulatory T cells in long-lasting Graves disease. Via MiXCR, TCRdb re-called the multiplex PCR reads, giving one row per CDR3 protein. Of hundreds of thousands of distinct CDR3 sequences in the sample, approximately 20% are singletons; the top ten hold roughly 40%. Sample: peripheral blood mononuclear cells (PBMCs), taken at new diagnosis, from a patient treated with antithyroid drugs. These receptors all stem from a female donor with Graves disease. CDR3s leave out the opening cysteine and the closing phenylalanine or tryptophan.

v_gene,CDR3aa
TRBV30,ACLGRAGANTEAF
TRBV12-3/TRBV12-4,ASQAGEVTGELF
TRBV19,ASSIGYRMGQPQH
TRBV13,ASSPQTSGLAYNEQF
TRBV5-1,ASSLVPRDRTHEQY
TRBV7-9,ASSLVLQGRINYGYT
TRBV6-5,ASSYQGALREQY
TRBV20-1,SALITWDRVLANYGYT
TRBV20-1,SARELFASTDTQY
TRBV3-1,ASSQGGQYSDYEQY
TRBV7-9,ASSSLEPGPINSPLH
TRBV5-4,ASSLLMAGGETQY
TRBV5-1,ASSLATSGTYEQY
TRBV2,ASRPGTGNNSPLH
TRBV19,ASSPGLAGGPYNEQF
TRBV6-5,ASSSDRELSQPQH
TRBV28,ASSRGPNIDRALNQPQH
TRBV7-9,ANHEDGRNTDTQY
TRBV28,ASSPRRGGQETQY
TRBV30,AWSLGRRGMTGELF
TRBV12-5,ASGFGSNQPQH
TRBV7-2,ASSSQQF
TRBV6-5,ASSYSQGANEQY
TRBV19,ASSWQDRGSPLH
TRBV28,ASSLPYGAHSNQPQH
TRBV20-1,SASVGQGAGGYT
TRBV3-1,ASSQSGQTEAF
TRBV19,ASSMELAGVREQY
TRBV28,ASTTPGTGGTEAF
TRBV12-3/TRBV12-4,ASKTLYQVTEAF
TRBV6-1,ASSDGTGGSHEQY
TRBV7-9,ASRRYSEDTQY
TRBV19,ASSTTGTSGEQY
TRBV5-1,ASSLTTGREQY
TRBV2,ASSWDRHTGELF
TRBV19,ASSPSSGGDTEAF
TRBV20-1,SARVIYEQY
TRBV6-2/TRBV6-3,ASSEGPADYEQY
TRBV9,ASSVRDGGYEQY
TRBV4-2,ASSQDSPSTDTQY
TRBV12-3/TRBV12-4,ASSYRDSYGYT
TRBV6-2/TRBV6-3,ASSYTTGGDQPQH
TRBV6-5,ASSARQGARTSGGSYEQY
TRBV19,ASSMPRTDSNQPQH
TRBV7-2,ASSLSIRETQY
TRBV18,ASSQRDYPAPGTDTDTQY
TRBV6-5,ASSYSFVGPNQPQH
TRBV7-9,ASSLVVAAGETQY
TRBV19,ASSSTGGGYEQY
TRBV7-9,ASSLDGAYGYT
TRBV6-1,ASRHGTSGNTGELF